One T cell receptor (beta chain) is described in this entry. The antigen remains unidentified. Running of the v3.0 immunoSEQ assay took place at survey level. Sequencing was directed toward about 35,000-50,000 T-cell genomes in each sample. Measured with immunoSEQ multiplex PCR; TCRdb has only the in-frame clones, and not every one. The sample lists 20,000 or so clones; about 85% were seen once. After removal of 6 bases from V and 3 bases from J, the junction contained 6 bases not matched to a gene. The germline CDR1 and CDR2 sequences are LNHDA and SQIVND (reference sequence). This CDR3 region has 15 residues. The data stem from a study of long-term antiretroviral therapy in people with HIV. Regarding the study as a whole: ART adherence, viral resistance and therapy changes were undocumented.

Until DNA extraction, the samples held between about 1-10 million cryopreserved PBMC. The chain carries TRBV19 and TRBJ2-3; 10 bases map to TRBD2. This sequence was found in a woman between 45 and 65 years old with HIV. Sample: unsorted PBMCs, taken 1.9 years after starting antiretroviral therapy. This chain's CDR3 is CASSLAGVVTDTQYF. The CDR3 nucleotides read TGTGCCAGTAGCCTAGCGGGGGTGGTGACAGATACGCAGTATTTT.